The rows below give T cell receptor beta chains drawn from one sample of a study of vaccination and CD4 T cells after COVID-19. TCRdb processed the PCR reads anew with MiXCR; each CDR3 protein has one entry. Among 6,500 to 9,500 distinct CDR3 sequences, roughly 56% were seen once, and the ten largest hold approximately 47%. These TCRs' antigens remain unknown. The sequenced sample consisted of CD4+ T cells from blood, cultured in vitro. These receptors came from a human donor who had recovered from COVID-19. The CDR3 runs from the conserved cysteine through the conserved F or W. The D gene is left open where the match is weak. The size of a clone is reported for some rows only, either as once, few or many, or as a class for expanded clones.

NA	NA	TRBV5-1	TRBJ2-7	CASSLAPSPGYEQYF	TGCGCCAGCAGCTTGGCCCCTTCCCCTGGCTACGAGCAGTACTTC
NA	NA	TRBV5-1	TRBJ1-1	CASSPNEGRNTEAFF	TGCGCCAGTAGCCCCAACGAGGGGAGGAACACTGAAGCTTTCTTT
NA	NA	TRBV14	TRBJ1-6	CASSPNIDSPLHF	TGTGCCAGCAGCCCGAATATCGATTCACCCCTCCACTTT
TRBD1	NA	TRBV5-4	TRBJ1-2	CASSQRGTALGYTF	TGTGCCAGCAGCCAAAGAGGGACAGCGCTGGGCTACACCTTC
TRBD2	NA	TRBV12-5	TRBJ2-1	CASGSGLAGDEQFF	TGTGCTAGTGGGTCTGGACTAGCGGGCGATGAGCAGTTCTTC
NA	few	TRBV12-3/TRBV12-4	TRBJ1-6	CASATQSSGTSGSPLHF	TGTGCCAGCGCCACCCAGAGCTCGGGGACGAGCGGTTCACCCCTCCACTTT
TRBD1	few	TRBV23-1	TRBJ1-5	CASRHPITGGRCNQPQHF	TGCGCCAGCAGGCACCCAATTACAGGGGGTCGATGCAATCAGCCCCAGCATTTT
NA	few	TRBV24-1	TRBJ2-3	CATSPGGSGTDTQYF	TGTGCCACCAGTCCAGGAGGATCAGGCACAGATACGCAGTATTTT
TRBD2	few	TRBV20-1	TRBJ2-7	CSARVPGLAGPEYF	TGCAGTGCTAGAGTCCCGGGACTAGCGGGGCCCGAGTACTTC
NA	NA	TRBV5-1	TRBJ2-3	CASSPGSSGRTDTQYF	TGCGCCAGCAGCCCCGGATCGTCGGGGCGCACAGATACGCAGTATTTT
NA	once	TRBV7-2	TRBJ1-5	CASSLQQNQPQHF	TGTGCCAGCAGCTTACAACAGAATCAGCCCCAGCATTTT
TRBD1	few	TRBV6-1	TRBJ2-7	CASGHSADRGEQYF	TGTGCCAGCGGACACAGCGCGGACAGGGGCGAGCAGTACTTC
NA	once	TRBV30	TRBJ2-5	CAWSVPRRETQYF	TGTGCCTGGAGTGTCCCTAGGCGGGAGACCCAGTACTTC
TRBD1	NA	TRBV5-1	TRBJ2-5	CASSSGQGARMETQYF	TGCGCCAGCAGCTCAGGCCAGGGGGCGCGGATGGAGACCCAGTACTTC
NA	NA	TRBV20-1	TRBJ2-6	CSARDTFSGANVLTF	TGCAGTGCTCGGGACACTTTCTCTGGGGCCAACGTCCTGACTTTC
NA	NA	TRBV20-1	TRBJ2-2	CSAPNPLGTGELFF	TGCAGTGCTCCCAATCCTCTAGGGACCGGGGAGCTGTTTTTT
NA	NA	TRBV7-2	TRBJ1-3	CASSLLGSGNTIYF	TGTGCCAGCAGCTTGTTGGGCTCTGGAAACACCATATATTTT
NA	few	TRBV6-4	TRBJ2-3	CASSEQRTDTQYF	TGTGCCAGCAGTGAGCAGCGCACAGATACGCAGTATTTT
NA	NA	TRBV18	TRBJ1-2	CASSLQQGRLYGYTF	TGTGCCAGCTCACTCCAACAGGGAAGGCTCTATGGCTACACCTTC
TRBD1	NA	TRBV6-2/TRBV6-3	TRBJ2-1	CASIPRGQFISYNEQFF	TGTGCCAGCATCCCCAGGGGACAGTTTATCTCCTACAATGAGCAGTTCTTC
TRBD1	NA	TRBV7-9	TRBJ2-1	CASSRYSGTGGYNEQFF	TGTGCCAGCAGCCGTTACTCCGGGACAGGGGGCTACAATGAGCAGTTCTTC
NA	NA	TRBV28	TRBJ1-1	CASSRRGRWGAADTEAFF	TGTGCCAGCAGTCGGAGGGGAAGGTGGGGGGCTGCGGACACTGAAGCTTTCTTT
TRBD2	NA	TRBV9	TRBJ2-2	CASSASGGTGELFF	TGTGCCAGCAGCGCCTCGGGGGGCACCGGGGAGCTGTTTTTT
TRBD2	NA	TRBV20-1	TRBJ2-3	CSATPGLAVYTDTQYF	TGCAGTGCAACTCCGGGACTAGCGGTTTACACAGATACGCAGTATTTT
NA	few	TRBV6-1	TRBJ1-5	CASGSRRGGSLQPQHF	TGTGCCAGCGGGAGTAGGCGGGGGGGAAGTTTGCAGCCCCAGCATTTT
TRBD1	NA	TRBV27	TRBJ1-1	CASSLSPTTGGFTEAFF	TGTGCCAGCAGTTTATCCCCAACGACAGGGGGTTTTACTGAAGCTTTCTTT
TRBD1	few	TRBV7-8	TRBJ1-3	CASSPRQGQSSGNTIYF	TGTGCCAGCAGCCCCCGACAGGGGCAGTCCTCTGGAAACACCATATATTTT
TRBD1	NA	TRBV10-1	TRBJ2-1	CASSESRGDRVFDEQFF	TGCGCCAGCAGTGAGTCGAGAGGGGACAGGGTTTTCGATGAGCAGTTCTTC
NA	NA	TRBV7-2	TRBJ2-3	CASSLAMGVGDTQYF	TGTGCCAGCAGCTTAGCTATGGGAGTGGGAGATACGCAGTATTTT
TRBD1	NA	TRBV7-9	TRBJ1-1	CTSSRGQGTNTEAFF	TGTACCAGCAGCCGGGGACAGGGGACAAACACTGAAGCTTTCTTT
NA	few	TRBV6-1	TRBJ1-5	CASSESGRQPQHF	TGTGCCAGCAGTGAATCGGGGAGACAGCCCCAGCATTTT
NA	few	TRBV12-5	TRBJ1-1	CASGLAYGRARGRDTEAFF	TGTGCTAGTGGTTTGGCGTACGGAAGGGCAAGGGGAAGAGACACTGAAGCTTTCTTT
NA	NA	TRBV7-9	TRBJ2-3	CASSLRAAGASTDTQYF	TGTGCCAGCAGCTTACGGGCCGCGGGGGCCAGCACAGATACGCAGTATTTT
TRBD2	NA	TRBV3-1	TRBJ2-1	CASSQELGGLAVHNEQFF	TGTGCCAGCAGCCAAGAGCTGGGCGGACTAGCGGTTCACAATGAGCAGTTCTTC
NA	NA	TRBV3-1	TRBJ1-6	CASSHAAGSYNSPLHF	TGTGCCAGCAGCCACGCGGCAGGCTCCTATAATTCACCCCTCCACTTT
TRBD2	NA	TRBV19	TRBJ2-2	CASDPGGGLNANTGELFF	TGTGCCAGTGACCCGGGGGGAGGGCTGAACGCGAACACCGGGGAGCTGTTTTTT
NA	NA	TRBV12-3/TRBV12-4	TRBJ2-4	CASSLMGQIKNIQYF	TGTGCCAGCAGCCTTATGGGGCAAATCAAAAACATTCAGTACTTC
TRBD1	NA	TRBV27	TRBJ1-6	CASSEQGAYSNSPLHF	TGTGCCAGCAGTGAACAGGGGGCTTATAGTAATTCACCCCTCCACTTT
TRBD1	NA	TRBV2	TRBJ1-5	CASNPRGQSNQPQHF	TGTGCCAGCAATCCGAGGGGGCAGAGCAATCAGCCCCAGCATTTT
NA	NA	TRBV12-3/TRBV12-4	TRBJ1-5	CASTAHRNQPQHF	TGTGCCAGCACCGCACATCGCAATCAGCCCCAGCATTTT